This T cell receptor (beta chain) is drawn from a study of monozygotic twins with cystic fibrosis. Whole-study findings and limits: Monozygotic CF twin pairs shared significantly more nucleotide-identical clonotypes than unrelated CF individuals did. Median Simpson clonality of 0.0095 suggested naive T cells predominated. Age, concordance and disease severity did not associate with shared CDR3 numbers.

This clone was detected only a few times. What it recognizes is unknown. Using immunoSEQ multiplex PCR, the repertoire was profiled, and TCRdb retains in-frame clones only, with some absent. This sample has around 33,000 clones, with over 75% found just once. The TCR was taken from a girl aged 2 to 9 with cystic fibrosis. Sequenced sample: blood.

CDR3 protein: CASSARQGPYEQYF. The CDR3 nucleotides are TGTGCCAGCAGCGCGCGACAGGGTCCCTACGAGCAGTACTTC. The chain carries TRBV7-2 and TRBJ2-7; 7 bases line up with TRBD1. The CDR3 runs 14 residues. Germline CDR1 reads SGHTA; CDR2 reads FQGNSA. Losses at the gene ends were 5 bases for V and 2 bases for J; bases not matched to a gene: 6.